This TCR beta chain was profiled in a study of CD8+CD57+ T cells in acquired aplastic anemia. CDR1 and CDR2 from the germline V gene are GTSNPN and SVGIG (reference sequence). CDR3 size: 13 residues. Trimming stripped 4 bases from V and 1 base from J, with 11 bases between. Profiling of TCR beta VDJ combinations and CDR3 sequences used genomic DNA as template. TCRdb itself ran the reads through MiXCR, one entry per CDR3 protein. In the table there are hundreds of thousands of distinct CDR3 sequences, roughly half of which are singletons. Patients picked for sequencing had shown CD8+CD57+ cell expansion detected by flow cytometry.

The chain has TRBV30 and TRBJ2-7, with D uncertain. The origin of this receptor is a human donor with aplastic anemia. Material for sequencing was sorted CD4+, CD8+, or CD8+CD57+ T cells (not recorded which) from PBMCs. CDR3 sequence (DNA): TGTGCCTGGACGGATGGCACGTCCTACGAGCAGTACTTC. The encoded protein is CAWTDGTSYEQYF.